Below are 19 T cell receptor beta chains sequenced from a single sample in a study of human T cells and chemical hapten exposure. Time point denoted: patch test 1, 2 weeks after DPC sensitization. The treatment: therapeutic diphenylcyclopropenone sensitization with weekly scalp DPC. TCRdb re-analysed the RACE reads in MiXCR, keeping a single row per CDR3 protein. The repertoire consists of 75,000 to 100,000 distinct CDR3 sequences, with approximately 10% occurring once and the leading ten covering 2% to 2.5%. Sample: whole blood, taken in connection with sensitization to the hapten diphenylcyclopropenone (DPC). All receptors come from a middle-aged man with alopecia areata. Some clones in this sample may be carry-over from other donors' samples.

There are many counts of this clonotype. The chain joins TRBV29-1 to TRBJ2-5, with 11 positions matching TRBD1. The ends lost 6 bases at V and 5 bases at J; junction bases unmatched: 5. Germline CDR1 and CDR2: SQVTM and ANQGSEA. The CDR3 totals 13 residues. The CDR3 here is CSVGTGGEETQYF. CDR3 sequence (DNA): TGCAGCGTGGGGACAGGGGGGGAGGAGACCCAGTACTTC.

There are many counts of this clonotype. The chain links TRBV7-2 to TRBJ1-5; 8 bases line up with TRBD1. The J segment lost 4 bases and the V segment lost 5 bases, leaving 7 bases of the junction unmatched. The CDR3 runs 15 residues. Germline V gives CDR1 SGHTA, CDR2 FQGNSA. CDR3 residues: CASSNGQGENQPQHF. The CDR3 DNA sequence: TGTGCCAGCAGCAACGGACAGGGCGAGAATCAGCCCCAGCATTTT.

The chain joins TRBV18 to TRBJ1-1, with TRBD1 matching over 9 bases. J gave up 1 base and V 4 bases, and 4 bases lay outside the gene matches. The CDR3 sequence is 15 residues long. Looked up from germline, CDR1 is KGHSH and CDR2 is LQKENI. In nucleotides, the CDR3 is TGTGCCAGCTCACTCGGGGACAGGGCGAACACTGAAGCTTTCTTT. Amino acid sequence: CASSLGDRANTEAFF.

This clonotype showed up many times. This sequence joins TRBV19 and TRBJ2-1; unclear D gene. CDR1 is LNHDA, CDR2 SQIVND, per germline (reference sequence). The CDR3 loop spans 11 amino acids. Trimming took off 3 bases at V and 8 bases at J, with 5 bases between the two ends. The CDR3 DNA is TGTGCCAGTAGTATTACCGATGAGCAGTTCTTC. It encodes CASSITDEQFF.

This clonotype was seen only a few times. J is TRBJ2-2 and V is TRBV28; D gene uncertain. The CDR3 runs to 15 residues. The V and J ends lost 2 bases and 0 bases respectively, with 7 bases between them. CDR1 and CDR2 (germline): MDHEN, SYDVKM. The CDR3 region is CASSLNPPNTGELFF. The CDR3 coding sequence is TGTGCCAGCAGTTTAAATCCTCCGAACACCGGGGAGCTGTTTTTT.

This clonotype was observed a few times. This chain joins TRBV5-4 and TRBJ2-5, with TRBD2 matching 8 bases. CDR1 SGHNT and CDR2 YYREEE come from the germline V gene (reference sequence). The CDR3 sequence is 18 residues long. The V and J ends lost 3 bases and 2 bases, in that order; junction bases with no gene match: 15. The CDR3 nucleotides read TGTGCCAGCAGCTCGAAGGGACTAGTCTTGGGATTGCAAGAGACCCAGTACTTC. This translates into CASSSKGLVLGLQETQYF. Looking up the rest from reference TRBV5-4 and TRBJ2-5 gives the full variable domain: ETGVTQSPTHLIKTRGQQVTLRCSSQSGHNTVSWYQQALGQGPQFIFQYYREEENGRGNFPPRFSGLQFPNYSSELNVNALELDDSALYLCASSSKGLVLGLQETQYFGPGTRLLVL.

This clonotype has ten or more counts. The J gene is TRBJ1-1, the V gene TRBV14; a possible D gene is TRBD1 (5 bases). The V and J ends lost 6 bases and 9 bases respectively, with 14 bases between them. CDR3 length: 12 residues. From germline, CDR1 is SGHDN and CDR2 FVKESK. CDR3 loop: CASSRDFSKAFF. For the CDR3, the DNA is TGTGCCAGCAGTCGGGACTTCTCCAAAGCTTTCTTT.

This clonotype occurred many times. The chain couples TRBV6-5 to TRBJ2-1, with D possibly matching TRBD2 (6 bases). Germline CDR1 reads MNHEY; CDR2 reads SVGAGI. The ends were cut back, 4 bases at V and 1 base at J, with 11 bases in the middle. The CDR3 has 15 amino acids. The CDR3 loop is CASSSPGLSYNEQFF. The CDR3 nucleotides read TGTGCCAGCAGTTCGCCGGGACTGTCCTACAATGAGCAGTTCTTC.

The rearrangement joins TRBV12-3 or TRBV12-4 to TRBJ2-7; D is unclear. The CDR3 loop spans 13 amino acids. V shed 6 bases and J shed 2 bases, with 11 bases lying between them. The CDR3 is CASRGPSAYEQYF. CDR3 nucleotide sequence: TGTGCCAGCAGGGGTCCCTCGGCCTACGAGCAGTACTTC.

This clonotype occurred a few times. The rearrangement joins TRBV14 to TRBJ2-7; the D gene could be TRBD1 or TRBD2 (6 bases each). The CDR3 runs to 15 residues. Germline CDR1 and CDR2: SGHDN and FVKESK. Trimming left V 9 bases short and J 5 bases short, with 23 bases between. CDR3 coding DNA: TGTGCCAGAAAAATCGGGGGACAAATATGCCACGAGCAGTACGTC. This encodes CARKIGGQICHEQYV.

This rearrangement joins TRBV28 to TRBJ2-5; TRBD1 agrees at 8 bases. CDR1 is MDHEN, CDR2 SYDVKM, per germline. This CDR3 has 15 residues. Germline trimming cut 4 bases from V and 0 bases from J; bases unmatched to any gene: 4. The CDR3 here is CASSSGQGNQETQYF. DNA for the CDR3: TGTGCCAGCAGTTCAGGACAGGGCAACCAAGAGACCCAGTACTTC.

This chain joins TRBV6-2 or TRBV6-3 and TRBJ2-3; 10 bases agree with TRBD2. With 6 bases clipped from V and 2 bases from J, the junction kept 5 bases outside the gene matches. The CDR3 loop spans 15 amino acids. Germline CDR1 and CDR2: MNHEY and SVGEGT. The CDR3 region is CASRASGSFTDTQYF. The DNA for the CDR3 is TGTGCCAGCAGGGCTAGCGGGAGCTTCACAGATACGCAGTATTTT.

V is TRBV6-2 or TRBV6-3 and J is TRBJ2-7; D gene unclear. V gave up 1 base and J gave up 5 bases, with 15 bases separating them. The CDR3 contains 15 residues. The germline V gene encodes CDR1 MNHEY and CDR2 SVGEGT. CDR3 loop: CASSYLAARWDEQYF. The CDR3 nucleotides are TGTGCCAGCAGTTACTTGGCGGCCCGATGGGACGAGCAGTACTTC.

This clonotype was detected only a few times. The chain carries TRBV3-1 and TRBJ2-2; D perhaps matches TRBD1 (5 bases). Trimming shortened V by 4 bases and J by 1 base, and 7 bases separated the two germline ends. Germline CDR1 LGHDT, CDR2 YNNKEL (reference sequence). CDR3 length: 14 amino acids. CDR3 DNA sequence: TGTGCCAGCAGCCGGGGCCTGAACACCGGGGAGCTGTTTTTT. It specifies CASSRGLNTGELFF.

This sequence joins TRBV5-6 and TRBJ2-1; 10 bases align to TRBD2. This CDR3 contains 22 residues. Trimming cost V 2 bases and J 0 bases; bases outside gene matches: 20. Looked up from germline, CDR1 is SGHDT and CDR2 is YYEEEE. The DNA for the CDR3 is TGTGCCAGCAGCTTTCCGGGGCGAGTCGCTAGCGGGAGTTATCTCTCCTACAATGAGCAGTTCTTC. Translation gives CASSFPGRVASGSYLSYNEQFF. The full variable domain, its missing parts supplied by reference TRBV5-6 and TRBJ2-1, is DAGVTQSPTHLIKTRGQQVTLRCSPKSGHDTVSWYQQALGQGPQFIFQYYEEEERQRGNFPDRFSGHQFPNYSSELNVNALLLGDSALYLCASSFPGRVASGSYLSYNEQFFGPGTRLTVL.

This clonotype was observed a few times. This rearrangement joins TRBV6-1 to TRBJ1-5; D may be TRBD1 (6 bases). Trimming left V 2 bases short and J 6 bases short, with 17 bases between. Germline CDR1 MNHNS, CDR2 SASEGT. This CDR3 comprises 16 residues. The CDR3 DNA reads TGTGCCAGCAGTGAATTGACAGGTTCGGCCCCTCAGCCCCAGCATTTT. This sequence encodes CASSELTGSAPQPQHF.

This clonotype was seen many times. The V gene is TRBV6-2 or TRBV6-3, the J gene TRBJ1-5, with D maybe TRBD1 (5 bases). Trimming took 10 bases from V and 5 from J, leaving 18 bases between them. The CDR3 length is 14 residues. The V gene's germline CDR1 is MNHEY and CDR2 SVGEGT. The CDR3 reads CATDVPGSYQPQHF. CDR3 sequence (DNA): TGTGCCACCGACGTTCCAGGGTCCTATCAGCCCCAGCATTTT.

This clonotype was recorded a few times. J is TRBJ2-3 and V is TRBV7-2; D not resolved. Trimming cost V 2 bases and J 4 bases, with 7 bases left between them. Germline V lookup: CDR1 SGHTA, CDR2 FQGNSA. CDR3 length equals 13 residues. The CDR3: CASSLLGSDTQYF. CDR3 bases: TGTGCCAGCAGCTTATTGGGATCAGATACGCAGTATTTT.

The chain employs TRBV11-2 and TRBJ2-1; a possible D gene is TRBD2 (5 bases). The CDR3 has 16 amino acids. V lost 6 bases, J lost 2 bases, and 17 bases lay in between. Germline V gene lookup returns CDR1 SGHAT and CDR2 FQNNGV. The CDR3 region is CASSLALGVPYNEQFF. The CDR3 DNA reads as TGTGCCAGCAGTTTGGCGCTCGGGGTTCCCTACAATGAGCAGTTCTTC.